This TCR beta chain stems from a study of monozygotic twins with inflammatory bowel disease. Study-wide results and limits: Clonotype overlap with others was lower in IBD patients than in healthy twins, a difference that was greatest with disease activity. On the inverse Simpson index, IBD patients scored lower for TCRbeta diversity than healthy co-twins.

Details on this clonotype: Its cognate antigen is unknown.

One entry per CDR3 protein, without DNA, is what TCRdb gives after re-calling the 5' RACE reads. The specimen's table records over 350,000 distinct CDR3 sequences. This receptor was identified in a human donor with ulcerative colitis or Crohn's disease, or a healthy co-twin of an affected twin (not recorded which). The sequencing sample was made of blood.

The CDR3 region is CASSLDPMFRPAEAFF. The chain couples TRBV11-1 to TRBJ1-1; TCRdb reports TRBD1, a call that lacks DNA to check it against. CDR3 length equals 16 residues. Germline-derived CDR1 and CDR2 are SGHAT and FQDESV (reference sequence).